Sequencing of this T cell receptor beta chain was carried out in a study of T cell repertoires in cytomegalovirus infection. Study context: The public TCR beta signatures pointed to both CMV infection and matching HLA type. Regarding the study as a whole: The cumulative frequency of public TCR beta families distinguished individuals who carried CMV together with the relevant HLA. Ex vivo responses were dominated by HLA-C-restricted CMV-specific TCR beta clonotypes.

This clonotype appeared many times. The antigen is unknown. Each CDR3 protein gets one entry after TCRdb re-called the reads with MiXCR. The sample records about 300,000 distinct CDR3 sequences, approximately 8.9% being singletons. Germline trimming cut 2 bases from V and 2 bases from J; bases unmatched to any gene: 11. There are 19 residues in the CDR3. Germline lookup yields CDR1 MRHNA and CDR2 SNTAGT. The origin of this receptor is a human donor in good health (CMV status not recorded). Some clones in this sample may be carry-over from other donors' samples. This rearrangement joins TRBV6-4 to TRBJ1-4; the match to TRBD1 covers 10 bases. Material for sequencing was PBMCs. CDR3 DNA sequence: TGTGCCAGCAGTGACCTCGGGACAGGGGATTGGGTCACTAATGAAAAACTGTTTTTT. Translated, it gives CASSDLGTGDWVTNEKLFF.